These 5 T cell receptor beta chains share one sample of origin, sequenced in a study of T cell repertoires in cytomegalovirus infection. These receptors' antigens are unknown. TCRdb redid the calling of the reads with MiXCR, one entry per CDR3 protein. The sample includes around 100,000 distinct CDR3 sequences, under 50% seen only once; the top ten take about 76%. The sample was CD8+ T cells from cultured PBMCs, taken from culture after CMV antigen stimulation. The receptor source for this set is a human donor in good health (CMV status not recorded). Some clones in this sample may be carry-over from other donors' samples.

This sequence joins TRBV27 and TRBJ2-1; D is unclear. The germline V gene encodes CDR1 MNHEY and CDR2 SMNVEV (reference sequence). The CDR3 consists of 16 residues. Trimming shortened V by 0 bases and J by 0 bases, and 9 bases separated the two germline ends. The CDR3 nucleotides read TGTGCCAGCAGTTTATCGGCACCCTACTCCTACAATGAGCAGTTCTTC. It yields the protein CASSLSAPYSYNEQFF.

The chain links TRBV7-6 to TRBJ1-6; weak D call: TRBD1 (5 bases). Trimming shortened V by 1 base and J by 9 bases, and 10 bases separated the two germline ends. The germline V gene encodes CDR1 SGHVS and CDR2 FNYEAQ. The CDR3 contains 14 residues. The CDR3 DNA reads as TGTGCCAGCAGCTTAGGGGAGGGGAGTTCACCCCTCCACTTT. It codes for CASSLGEGSSPLHF.

J is TRBJ2-7 and V is TRBV5-8, with TRBD1 matching over 7 bases. After removal of 4 bases from V and 2 bases from J, the junction contained 12 bases not matched to a gene. CDR1 is SGHTS, CDR2 YDEGEE, per germline. The CDR3 is 16 residues long. The CDR3 nucleotides are TGTGCCAGCAGCCCAGACCCGGGACAGCTAGCCTACGAGCAGTACTTC. It encodes CASSPDPGQLAYEQYF.

The chain couples TRBV2 to TRBJ1-1; D is ambiguous. Germline-derived CDR1 and CDR2 are SNHLY and FYNNEI. The CDR3 sequence is 13 residues long. V was pared by 10 bases and J by 1 base, with 13 bases between. CDR3 nucleotide sequence: TGTGCCACCCAACCCTGGGGGAACACTGAAGCTTTCTTT. It codes for CATQPWGNTEAFF.

The chain is built from TRBV27 and TRBJ1-2; tentative D call: TRBD1 (5 bases). Germline CDR1 and CDR2: MNHEY and SMNVEV (reference sequence). The V end was cut by 2 bases, the J end by 5 bases, with 24 bases between. This CDR3 comprises 18 residues. The CDR3 coding sequence is TGTGCCAGCAGTTTAAAATGGACCTTGGGGGGGGGAGAGTATGGCTACACCTTC. The encoded protein is CASSLKWTLGGGEYGYTF.